This T cell receptor (beta chain) was sequenced in a study of blood T cell repertoires in COVID-19. Overall study: Samples of COVID-19 (acute and convalescent) were obtained from the United States, Italy and Spain. From T cells, B-cell-depleted T cells, or PBMCs came the material, which was cDNA or gDNA.

The V segment lost 3 bases and the J segment 2 bases; nucleotides outside the gene matches: 2. There are 14 residues in the CDR3. CDR1 SEHNR and CDR2 FQNEAQ come from the germline V gene (reference sequence). The method was immunoSEQ multiplex PCR; TCRdb's version includes in-frame clones alone and lacks a portion of them. The sample includes roughly 69,000 clones, nearly 90% of them seen just once. The J gene is TRBJ2-3, the V gene TRBV7-9; 7 bases agree with TRBD2. The sequence derives from a man aged 45-65 years with acute or convalescent COVID-19. The sample taken for sequencing was peripheral blood. CDR3 protein: CASSFAGDTDTQYF. As DNA, the CDR3 is TGTGCCAGCAGCTTCGCGGGGGACACAGATACGCAGTATTTT.